A single T cell receptor beta chain is shown here with its context. The antigen is not known. The second PCR ran roughly 6 to 12 cycles with a sample-barcoded 5' primer and J-beta primers. TCRdb re-called the 5' RACE reads with MiXCR, one entry per CDR3 protein. The table has fewer than 650,000 distinct CDR3 sequences, around a quarter seen once. The data were obtained in a study of blood T cells in healthy people across ages. Overall study results and limits: Older age coincided with a roughly linear decline in TCR beta diversity per million T cells. Diversity estimates from one million T cells were considered underestimates.

The V gene's germline CDR1 is MNHEY and CDR2 SVGAGI. This CDR3 has 16 amino acids. V lost 5 bases and J lost 1, with 18 bases in between. These data also formed part of another study, on T cells of mothers and their children. That report notes: Samples came from a few healthy Caucasian mothers and their six children. Related mother-child pairs shared marginally more repertoire than unrelated pairs, though not significantly.

The chain employs TRBV6-5 and TRBJ2-7; D remains ambiguous. Input material: blood. The receptor comes from a boy between 2 and 15 years old in good health. CDR3 region: CASSHTTHQRSYEQYF. The CDR3 DNA reads TGTGCCAGCAGTCACACTACCCACCAGAGGTCCTACGAGCAGTACTTC.